Below are 30 T cell receptor beta chains sequenced from a single sample in a study of blood T cells in healthy people across ages. The second PCR ran roughly 7 to 11 cycles with a sample-barcoded 5' primer and J-beta primers. TCRdb processed the 5' RACE reads anew with MiXCR; each CDR3 protein has one entry. The sample holds roughly 930,000 distinct CDR3 sequences, around 49% seen once. Sequencing was performed on blood. These receptors all come from a man aged 25 to 45 in good health.

The sample holds a few counts of this clonotype. The genes are TRBV5-1 and TRBJ2-4; 8 bases map to TRBD1. With the DNA end fitting TRBJ2-7 better, the J assignment may be wrong. There are 14 residues in the CDR3. Per germline, CDR1 SGHRS and CDR2 YFSETQ. The CDR3 spells CASSLGQGVDEQYF. As DNA, the CDR3 is TGCGCCAGCAGCTTAGGACAGGGAGTCGACGAGCAGTACTTC.

The chain employs TRBV5-1 and TRBJ1-4; 9 nucleotides align to TRBD1. CDR1 SGHRS and CDR2 YFSETQ come from the germline V gene. The CDR3 runs to 16 residues. Losses at the gene ends were 0 bases for V and 6 bases for J; bases not matched to a gene: 6. The CDR3 DNA reads as TGCGCCAGCAGCTTGGGTGGACAGGGGTCGGATGAAAAACTGTTTTTT. Translated, it gives CASSLGGQGSDEKLFF.

The chain has TRBV3-1 and TRBJ2-5, with TRBD2 as a possible D gene (6 bases). Looked up from germline, CDR1 is LGHDT and CDR2 is YNNKEL (reference sequence). The ends were cut back, 1 base at V and 7 bases at J, with 19 bases in the middle. CDR3 length: 16 amino acids. CDR3 sequence: CASSQGIAAGGVTQYF. The DNA for the CDR3 is TGTGCCAGCAGCCAAGGGATAGCGGCTGGAGGGGTGACCCAGTACTTC.

This clonotype has a handful of counts. The rearrangement joins TRBV6-5 to TRBJ2-3, with D unclear. V was cut by 6 bases and J by 1 base, with 17 bases left in between. The CDR3 has 16 residues. Germline CDR1 is MNHEY and CDR2 is SVGAGI. This CDR3 reads CASSNSGYGGTDTQYF. The CDR3 region has the DNA TGTGCCAGCAGCAACTCTGGGTATGGGGGCACAGATACGCAGTATTTT.

The J gene is TRBJ2-5, the V gene TRBV5-1; D possibly corresponds to TRBD1 (5 bases). From germline, CDR1 is SGHRS and CDR2 YFSETQ. The CDR3 is 15 residues long. V was shortened by 0 bases and J by 4 bases, with 13 bases between the two germline ends. The CDR3 spells CASSLEQVLGETQYF. CDR3 sequence (DNA): TGCGCCAGCAGCTTGGAACAGGTTTTGGGAGAGACCCAGTACTTC.

This clonotype was found a few times. The J gene is TRBJ1-2, the V gene TRBV6-1; perhaps TRBD1 as D (6 bases). The V end was cut by 2 bases, the J end by 2 bases, with 12 bases between. There are 15 residues in the CDR3. CDR1 and CDR2 (germline): MNHNS, SASEGT. The CDR3 coding sequence is TGTGCCAGCAGTGAACTTCAGGGGAGCAACTATGGCTACACCTTC. It is translated as CASSELQGSNYGYTF.

J is TRBJ1-2 and V is TRBV24-1, with D hard to call. The CDR3 runs to 14 residues. V shed 1 base and J shed 8 bases, with 13 bases lying between them. Germline CDR1 KGHDR, CDR2 SFDVKD. The CDR3 spells CATSDFMSVSGYTF. In DNA, the CDR3 is TGTGCCACCAGTGATTTTATGTCCGTGTCGGGCTACACCTTC.

The rearrangement joins TRBV20-1 to TRBJ2-7, with D hard to call. Germline-derived CDR1 and CDR2 are DFQATT and SNEGSKA (reference sequence). The CDR3 consists of 15 residues. Trimming left V 0 bases short and J 4 bases short, with 16 bases between. CDR3 DNA: TGCAGTGCTAGAGAAACGGCCAGGAGAAGTTACGAGCAGTACTTC. Translating gives CSARETARRSYEQYF.

CDR3 sequence: CASSRGLASPDTQYF. The CDR3, as DNA: TGCGCCAGCAGCCGCGGACTAGCGAGTCCAGATACGCAGTATTTT. The gene calls are TRBV4-1 and TRBJ2-3; 9 nucleotides agree with TRBD2. The CDR3 is 15 amino acids. CDR1 is MGHRA, CDR2 YSYEKL, per germline. With 4 bases clipped from V and 4 bases from J, the junction kept 6 bases outside the gene matches.

This sequence joins TRBV6-2 or TRBV6-3 and TRBJ2-6; D is unclear. CDR1 is MNHEY, CDR2 SVGEGT, per germline. Trimming removed 3 bases at V and 1 base at J, with 7 bases between. The CDR3 spans 15 residues. The CDR3, as DNA: TGTGCCAGCAGTTATCAAGGGTCTGGGGCCAACGTCCTGACTTTC. The encoded protein is CASSYQGSGANVLTF.

The sample holds a few counts of this clonotype. The chain recombines TRBV28 with TRBJ2-1; TRBD1 aligns across 9 bases. J gave up 2 bases and V 5 bases, and 4 bases lay outside the gene matches. The CDR3 is 15 amino acids. The germline gives CDR1 MDHEN, CDR2 SYDVKM. The chain's CDR3 is CASSRDREAYNEQFF. DNA of the CDR3: TGTGCCAGCAGTAGGGACAGGGAGGCCTACAATGAGCAGTTCTTC.

V is TRBV10-3 and J is TRBJ2-7; 7 positions match TRBD1. The V gene's germline CDR1 is ENHRY and CDR2 SYGVKD. J gave up 0 bases and V 6 bases, and 5 bases lay outside the gene matches. The CDR3 length is 14 residues. CDR3 nucleotide sequence: TGTGCCATCAGCCGGGACAGTAGCTCCTACGAGCAGTACTTC. It yields the protein CAISRDSSSYEQYF.

The chain uses TRBV4-1 and TRBJ2-1, with D maybe TRBD1 (5 bases). Germline V lookup: CDR1 MGHRA, CDR2 YSYEKL. V was clipped by 3 bases and J by 11 bases, with 17 bases between them. This CDR3 comprises 14 residues. CDR3 loop: CASSQGRQTPQQFF. Here the CDR3 DNA reads TGCGCCAGCAGCCAGGGTCGACAGACTCCCCAGCAGTTCTTC.

This clonotype has more than one count but fewer than ten. This chain connects TRBV6-1 to TRBJ1-2; D not resolved. The CDR3 spans 13 residues. Germline CDR1 reads MNHNS; CDR2 reads SASEGT. Trimming shortened V by 3 bases and J by 0 bases, and 5 bases separated the two germline ends. The CDR3 reads CASSDLTNYGYTF. CDR3 nucleotides: TGTGCCAGCAGTGATCTGACTAACTATGGCTACACCTTC.

The table lists this clonotype with a few counts. The genes are TRBV4-1 and TRBJ1-2; D gene ambiguous. CDR3 length: 17 residues. V was trimmed by 1 base and J by 0 bases, leaving 15 bases between them. CDR1 and CDR2 from the germline V gene are MGHRA and YSYEKL. This CDR3 reads CASSQGERAATNYGYTF. The CDR3 nucleotides are TGCGCCAGCAGCCAAGGTGAGAGAGCAGCGACTAACTATGGCTACACCTTC.

This clonotype was counted only a few times. The CDR3 protein is CASSYMDYGYTF. In DNA form, the CDR3 reads TGTGCCAGCAGTTACATGGACTATGGCTACACCTTC. This chain joins TRBV6-2 or TRBV6-3 and TRBJ1-2, with unresolved D. The CDR3 spans 12 residues. CDR1 MNHEY and CDR2 SVGEGT come from the germline V gene. The V end was cut by 2 bases, the J end by 3 bases, with 4 bases between.

This clonotype was detected a few times. V and J are TRBV6-5 and TRBJ2-7, with 9 bases fitting TRBD2. The CDR3 is made up of 15 amino acids. Germline lookup yields CDR1 MNHEY and CDR2 SVGAGI. Losses at the gene ends were 2 bases for V and 6 bases for J; bases not matched to a gene: 8. The CDR3 nucleotides read TGTGCCAGCAGTTACACTCAGCGGGGGGTCTCCGAGCAGTACTTC. Amino acid sequence: CASSYTQRGVSEQYF.

V is TRBV27 and J is TRBJ2-7; the D gene could be TRBD1 or TRBD2 (5 bases each). V was trimmed by 2 bases and J by 4 bases, leaving 15 bases between them. Germline loops: CDR1 MNHEY, CDR2 SMNVEV (reference sequence). The CDR3 is 15 residues long. The CDR3 region is CASSLVQGEKYEQYF. The CDR3 region has the DNA TGTGCCAGCAGTTTAGTCCAGGGAGAAAAATACGAGCAGTACTTC.

This clonotype was detected only a few times. The chain is built from TRBV18 and TRBJ2-7; no firm D call. In germline, CDR1 is KGHSH, CDR2 LQKENI. V was clipped by 2 bases and J by 7 bases, with 9 bases between them. The CDR3 runs 12 residues. The CDR3 sequence: CASSPGGKEQYF. The CDR3 DNA sequence: TGTGCCAGCTCACCAGGTGGGAAGGAGCAGTACTTC.

This clonotype showed up just once. At one of its ends the junction is not consistent with the germline gene, which may arise from a read error. The chain couples TRBV20-1 to TRBJ1-1; TRBD1 is a possible D gene (5 bases). The CDR3 totals 12 residues. Germline V gives CDR1 DFQATT, CDR2 SNEGSKA (reference sequence). In DNA, the CDR3 is TGCAGTGCCCGGGACGGTGACACTGAAACTTTCTTT. This translates into CSARDGDTETFF.

J is TRBJ1-1 and V is TRBV20-1; the match to TRBD1 covers 7 bases. Germline assignment: CDR1 DFQATT and CDR2 SNEGSKA (reference sequence). This CDR3 region has 12 residues. Trimming took 5 bases from V and 11 from J; bases not matched to a gene: 11. This CDR3 reads CSARGSEGAAFF. DNA of the CDR3: TGCAGTGCTCGAGGTTCGGAGGGGGCGGCTTTCTTT.

V is TRBV3-1 and J is TRBJ2-7; D unclear. Germline loops: CDR1 LGHDT, CDR2 YNNKEL (reference sequence). V shed 0 bases and J shed 7 bases, with 13 bases lying between them. The CDR3 runs to 14 residues. This CDR3 is CASSQDLSAHEQYF. CDR3 DNA: TGTGCCAGCAGCCAAGATCTCTCGGCCCATGAGCAGTACTTC.

The J gene is TRBJ1-5, the V gene TRBV20-1; possible D gene TRBD1, 5 bases. The germline V gene encodes CDR1 DFQATT and CDR2 SNEGSKA (reference sequence). Trimming stripped 5 bases from V and 4 bases from J, with 15 bases between. This CDR3 is 14 amino acids long. The CDR3 is CSAGDAEPNQPQHF. The CDR3 bases are TGCAGTGCTGGGGACGCTGAACCGAATCAGCCCCAGCATTTT.

This chain links TRBV10-3 with TRBJ1-1; D is unclear. Per the germline V gene, CDR1 is ENHRY and CDR2 is SYGVKD. The CDR3 is made up of 14 amino acids. V gave up 0 bases and J gave up 4 bases, with 9 bases separating them. The DNA of the CDR3 is TGTGCCATCAGTGAGTCGAACATAGTCACTGAAGCTTTCTTT. Protein: CAISESNIVTEAFF.

CDR3 residues: CSATPGSSGYGYTF. Here the CDR3 DNA reads TGCAGTGCTACACCGGGAAGCTCGGGCTATGGCTACACCTTC. V and J are TRBV20-1 and TRBJ1-2; D is unclear. Germline V gives CDR1 DFQATT, CDR2 SNEGSKA (reference sequence). The CDR3 length is 14 residues. V was trimmed by 4 bases and J by 4 bases, leaving 16 bases between them.

V gene TRBV9 combines with J gene TRBJ2-7, with 11 bases aligning to TRBD1. Germline lookup yields CDR1 SGDLS and CDR2 YYNGEE. Trimming at V came to 4 bases and at J to 4 bases, leaving 10 bases not matched to a gene. This CDR3 has 16 residues. In nucleotides, the CDR3 is TGTGCCAGCAGCCCTAAGGAGGGACAGGGGGTTTACGAGCAGTACTTC. It specifies CASSPKEGQGVYEQYF.

The chain joins TRBV24-1 to TRBJ1-5, with a weak D call TRBD1 (5 bases). This CDR3 has 11 residues. V lost 10 bases to trimming and J lost 7 bases, with 10 bases between them. The germline V gene encodes CDR1 KGHDR and CDR2 SFDVKD. The CDR3 protein is CATGARQPQHF. The CDR3 nucleotides read TGTGCCACAGGGGCCAGGCAGCCCCAGCATTTT.

Many counts were recorded for this clonotype. The chain joins TRBV11-2 to TRBJ2-1, with TRBD2 as a possible D gene (6 bases). The germline CDR1 and CDR2 sequences are SGHAT and FQNNGV. CDR3 length equals 16 residues. V shed 3 bases and J shed 4 bases, with 16 bases lying between them. CDR3 DNA sequence: TGTGCCAGCAGCTTGGAGGAACTAGCAGTTTACAATGAGCAGTTCTTC. Translated: CASSLEELAVYNEQFF. The full variable domain, rest sourced from reference TRBV11-2 and TRBJ2-1, is EAGVAQSPRYKIIEKRQSVAFWCNPISGHATLYWYQQILGQGPKLLIQFQNNGVVDDSQLPKDRFSAERLKGVDSTLKIQPAKLEDSAVYLCASSLEELAVYNEQFFGPGTRLTVL.

Of note for this clonotype: The junction departs from the called germline gene at one end, perhaps through a read error. The gene calls are TRBV11-3 and TRBJ2-1, with TRBD2 matching 7 bases. The CDR3 consists of 16 residues. The germline V gene encodes CDR1 SGHNT and CDR2 YENEEA. As DNA, the CDR3 is TGTGCCAGCAGTCGTAAGCGGGGAAGCTCCTACAAGGAGCAGTTCTTC. It codes for CASSRKRGSSYKEQFF.

V is TRBV27 and J is TRBJ2-7; 7 bases are shared with TRBD1. The CDR3 runs to 16 residues. Germline V lookup: CDR1 MNHEY, CDR2 SMNVEV (reference sequence). With 6 bases clipped from V and 3 bases from J, the junction kept 14 bases outside the gene matches. CDR3 nucleotides: TGTGCCAGCAGCGAAGCCCTGGGACAGAAAATCTACGAGCAGTACTTC. As protein: CASSEALGQKIYEQYF.